Shown below are 24 T cell receptor beta chains from a single sample sequenced in a study of T cell responses to AZD1222 COVID-19 vaccine. The table came from immunoSEQ multiplex PCR; TCRdb's copy has only in-frame clones and leaves some out. The table includes about 64,000 clones, approximately 90% detected once. The source was peripheral blood, collected 28 days after the second dose of the MenACWY control vaccine. The receptors come from an adult who received the MenACWY meningococcal vaccine as a control.

The chain joins TRBV19 to TRBJ1-1; 7 nucleotides line up with TRBD1. The CDR3 totals 17 residues. V gave up 0 bases and J gave up 0 bases; unmatched junction bases: 7. The germline CDR1 and CDR2 sequences are LNHDA and SQIVND (reference sequence). CDR3 sequence reads: CASSIDHPGGMNTEAFF. CDR3 in DNA: TGTGCCAGTAGTATAGATCATCCAGGGGGTATGAACACTGAAGCTTTCTTT. Drawing the rest from reference TRBV19 and TRBJ1-1, the complete variable domain is DGGITQSPKYLFRKEGQNVTLSCEQNLNHDAMYWYRQDPGQGLRLIYYSQIVNDFQKGDIAEGYSVSREKKESFPLTVTSAQKNPTAFYLCASSIDHPGGMNTEAFFGQGTRLTVV.

The gene calls are TRBV29-1 and TRBJ1-1, with TRBD1 matching 9 bases. CDR1 and CDR2 from the germline V gene are SQVTM and ANQGSEA. This CDR3 is 12 amino acids long. The junction had 1 base not matched to a gene; V was cut back by 5 bases and J by 3 bases. The CDR3: CSVRTGDTEAFF. The CDR3 bases are TGCAGCGTTCGGACAGGGGACACTGAAGCTTTCTTT.

The gene calls are TRBV24-1 and TRBJ1-1; no firm D call. The V end was cut by 4 bases, the J end by 1 base, with 6 bases between. This CDR3 spans 13 amino acids. CDR1 KGHDR and CDR2 SFDVKD come from the germline V gene. The CDR3 region has the DNA TGTGCCACCAGTGAGGCAAAGAACACTGAAGCTTTCTTT. It is translated as CATSEAKNTEAFF.

The CDR3 here is CASSPTFTEAYTF. The CDR3 coding sequence is TGCGCCAGCAGCCCTACGTTTACAGAAGCCTACACCTTC. The chain recombines TRBV4-1 with TRBJ1-2; no clear D. Germline assignment: CDR1 MGHRA and CDR2 YSYEKL. The CDR3 covers 13 residues. V lost 4 bases, J lost 10 bases, and 16 bases lay in between.

CDR3 coding DNA: TGTGCCAGCAGTTTATCCTCTGGAAACACCATATATTTT. Protein sequence: CASSLSSGNTIYF. The rearrangement uses TRBV27 and TRBJ1-3; no definite D call. The germline gives CDR1 MNHEY, CDR2 SMNVEV (reference sequence). With 0 bases removed from V and 0 bases from J, the gap between germline ends came to 0 bases. The CDR3 extends over 13 amino acids.

The table lists this clone with a count of one. The chain carries TRBV30 and TRBJ2-7, with D maybe TRBD2 (6 bases). V was shortened by 2 bases and J by 6 bases, with 14 bases between the two germline ends. CDR3 length: 13 residues. The germline V gene encodes CDR1 GTSNPN and CDR2 SVGIG (reference sequence). CDR3 in DNA: TGTGCCTGGAGTTGGGGGGTAGGAGGCGAGCAGTACTTC. Translated: CAWSWGVGGEQYF. Combining the CDR3 with reference TRBV30 and TRBJ2-7 gives the whole variable domain SQTIHQWPATLVQPVGSPLSLECTVEGTSNPNLYWYRQAAGRGLQLLFYSVGIGQISSEVPQNLSASRPQDRQFILSSKKLLLSDSGFYLCAWSWGVGGEQYFGPGTRLTVT.

This clone appeared a single time. This chain links TRBV3-1 (or the pseudogene TRBV3-2) with TRBJ1-2; 9 bases fit TRBD1. Losses at the gene ends were 6 bases for V and 1 base for J; bases not matched to a gene: 6. CDR1 LGHDT and CDR2 YNNKEL come from the germline V gene (reference sequence). CDR3 length: 15 amino acids. The CDR3 region is CASSHRGRHNYGYTF. CDR3 DNA: TGTGCCAGCAGTCACAGGGGGCGGCATAACTATGGCTACACCTTC.

The sample holds one count of this clone. The chain's CDR3 is CASSQDSPPFGGDTQYF. The CDR3 nucleotides are TGTGCCAGCAGCCAAGACTCGCCCCCATTCGGAGGGGATACGCAGTATTTT. The chain couples TRBV14 to TRBJ2-3; TRBD2 might be the D (6 bases). Trimming took 0 bases from V and 6 from J, leaving 19 bases between them. This CDR3 comprises 17 residues. Germline V gene data show CDR1 as SGHDN and CDR2 as FVKESK.

The J gene is TRBJ1-6, the V gene TRBV2; tentative D call: TRBD1 (6 bases). Trimming took 2 bases from V and 10 from J, leaving 12 bases between them. Germline lookup yields CDR1 SNHLY and CDR2 FYNNEI. This CDR3 comprises 14 residues. The CDR3 nucleotides are TGTGCCAGCAGTGAACTGGGGGGCGGATCACCCCTCCACTTT. Its protein is CASSELGGGSPLHF.

The V gene is TRBV5-1, the J gene TRBJ2-7; D is ambiguous. This CDR3 is built from 15 residues. Germline loops: CDR1 SGHRS, CDR2 YFSETQ. The ends were cut back, 0 bases at V and 0 bases at J, with 10 bases in the middle. The chain's CDR3 is CASSLAGPSSYEQYF. The CDR3 DNA reads as TGCGCCAGCAGCTTGGCCGGGCCCAGCTCCTACGAGCAGTACTTC.

V gene TRBV18 combines with J gene TRBJ2-7; no firm D call. This CDR3 comprises 12 residues. V was shortened by 3 bases and J by 1 base, with 4 bases between the two germline ends. Germline assignment: CDR1 KGHSH and CDR2 LQKENI. Here the CDR3 reads CASSPRSYEQYF. The CDR3 DNA follows: TGTGCCAGCTCACCCAGATCCTACGAGCAGTACTTC.

This clone was detected only once. The chain links TRBV5-1 to TRBJ1-3; TRBD1 aligns across 12 bases. The germline CDR1 and CDR2 sequences are SGHRS and YFSETQ. The CDR3 runs 16 residues. J gave up 4 bases and V 4 bases, and 6 bases lay outside the gene matches. The CDR3 sequence is CASSRGQGAGGNTIYF. In nucleotides, the CDR3 is TGCGCCAGCAGCAGGGGACAGGGGGCAGGAGGAAACACCATATATTTT.

J is TRBJ2-5 and V is TRBV9; the match to TRBD2 covers 10 bases. Germline trimming cut 0 bases from V and 4 bases from J; bases unmatched to any gene: 12. Germline CDR1 is SGDLS and CDR2 is YYNGEE. This CDR3 region has 18 residues. In DNA form, the CDR3 reads TGTGCCAGCAGCGTAGCGAGTGCAGGACTAGCGGTGGGAGAGACCCAGTACTTC. Its translation: CASSVASAGLAVGETQYF.

The chain couples TRBV9 to TRBJ2-5, with D perhaps TRBD1 (5 bases). This CDR3 is 17 amino acids long. Trimming shortened V by 0 bases and J by 2 bases, and 17 bases separated the two germline ends. Germline values: CDR1 SGDLS, CDR2 YYNGEE. The CDR3 reads CASSVGWGGPEQETQYF. The CDR3 DNA reads TGTGCCAGCAGCGTAGGTTGGGGCGGCCCAGAACAAGAGACCCAGTACTTC.

The chain couples TRBV19 to TRBJ2-6; the D is unclear. Per the germline V gene, CDR1 is LNHDA and CDR2 is SQIVND (reference sequence). The CDR3 length is 14 residues. Trimming cost V 7 bases and J 2 bases, with 9 bases left between them. In DNA, the CDR3 is TGTGCCAGTAAACTCAGACCTGGGGCCAACGTCCTGACTTTC. Amino acids: CASKLRPGANVLTF. Together with reference TRBV19 and TRBJ2-6, the CDR3 gives the full variable domain: DGGITQSPKYLFRKEGQNVTLSCEQNLNHDAMYWYRQDPGQGLRLIYYSQIVNDFQKGDIAEGYSVSREKKESFPLTVTSAQKNPTAFYLCASKLRPGANVLTFGAGSRLTVL.

This chain joins TRBV18 and TRBJ1-1, with 7 bases aligning to TRBD1. V shed 4 bases and J 0 bases; nucleotides not matched to a gene: 2. CDR1 and CDR2 (germline): KGHSH, LQKENI. The CDR3 sequence is 14 residues long. The CDR3 nucleotides read TGTGCCAGCTCACTCGACAGGGTGAACACTGAAGCTTTCTTT. This translates into CASSLDRVNTEAFF. The full variable domain, its missing parts supplied by reference TRBV18 and TRBJ1-1, is NAGVMQNPRHLVRRRGQEARLRCSPMKGHSHVYWYRQLPEEGLKFMVYLQKENIIDESGMPKERFSAEFPKEGPSILRIQQVVRGDSAAYFCASSLDRVNTEAFFGQGTRLTVV.

The V gene is TRBV28, the J gene TRBJ1-5; D gene ambiguous. This CDR3 has 12 amino acids. V lost 6 bases and J 9 bases, leaving 12 bases between the germline ends. Germline CDR1 and CDR2: MDHEN and SYDVKM. The CDR3 spells CASSPLLPPQHF. The CDR3 DNA reads TGTGCCAGCAGCCCCCTTCTCCCGCCCCAGCATTTT.

This chain's CDR3 is CASNTKDRAGHEQFF. The CDR3 DNA is TGTGCCAGCAATACTAAGGACAGGGCCGGACATGAGCAGTTCTTC. This chain joins TRBV6-5 and TRBJ2-1; 8 bases line up with TRBD1. Losses at the gene ends were 7 bases for V and 8 bases for J; bases not matched to a gene: 13. The CDR3 contains 15 residues. CDR1 is MNHEY, CDR2 SVGAGI, per germline.

This clone has just one count. The chain combines TRBV19 with TRBJ1-5, with unresolved D. This CDR3 region has 15 residues. Trimming shortened V by 6 bases and J by 2 bases, and 14 bases separated the two germline ends. The germline gives CDR1 LNHDA, CDR2 SQIVND (reference sequence). The CDR3 DNA is TGTGCCAGTAGCTTGGGGATCTTAGGCAATCAGCCCCAGCATTTT. It codes for CASSLGILGNQPQHF.

Only a few counts were recorded for this clone. The rearrangement joins TRBV19 to TRBJ2-1, with TRBD1 as a possible D gene (6 bases). Germline CDR1 and CDR2: LNHDA and SQIVND (reference sequence). With 5 bases removed from V and 5 bases from J, the gap between germline ends came to 13 bases. This CDR3 contains 14 residues. CDR3 amino acids: CASSSPGHNNEQFF. The CDR3 DNA reads as TGTGCCAGTAGTTCGCCGGGACACAACAATGAGCAGTTCTTC. Complete variable domain (other parts from reference TRBV19 and TRBJ2-1): DGGITQSPKYLFRKEGQNVTLSCEQNLNHDAMYWYRQDPGQGLRLIYYSQIVNDFQKGDIAEGYSVSREKKESFPLTVTSAQKNPTAFYLCASSSPGHNNEQFFGPGTRLTVL.

The rearrangement uses TRBV19 and TRBJ2-3; D is undetermined. This CDR3 has 12 residues. Per germline, CDR1 LNHDA and CDR2 SQIVND (reference sequence). Trimming removed 3 bases from V and 4 bases from J, with 5 bases in between. CDR3 DNA sequence: TGTGCCAGTAGTATGGGCCCAGATACGCAGTATTTT. Protein: CASSMGPDTQYF.

V is TRBV5-8 and J is TRBJ1-4; tentative D call: TRBD1 (5 bases). V was shortened by 4 bases and J by 4 bases, with 17 bases between the two germline ends. The CDR3 extends over 16 amino acids. CDR1 is SGHTS, CDR2 YDEGEE, per germline. The CDR3 DNA is TGTGCCAGCAGCCTAGACAGTTACAGAGTTAATGAAAAACTGTTTTTT. Translation gives CASSLDSYRVNEKLFF.

The V call is TRBV7-2, the J call TRBJ2-7; perhaps TRBD1 as D (5 bases). The CDR3 sequence is 14 residues long. V was shortened by 4 bases and J by 2 bases, with 12 bases between the two germline ends. Germline V gives CDR1 SGHTA, CDR2 FQGNSA. The CDR3, as DNA: TGTGCCAGCAGCTCAGGACAAAATCCCTACGAGCAGTACTTC. Its translation: CASSSGQNPYEQYF.

A single count supports this clone. The V call is TRBV12-1, the J call TRBJ2-1; the tabulated D call, TRBD2, remains unverified against the DNA. TRBV12-1 is classified as a pseudogene. The CDR3 loop spans 20 amino acids. The CDR3 is CASSPDPRAGNQEVGNEQFF. CDR3 DNA sequence: TGTGCCAGCAGCCCCGACCCGAGAGCGGGAAATCAGGAGGTGGGCAATGAGCAGTTCTTC.